Below, 24 T cell receptor beta chains from the same sample are listed, as sequenced in a study of a mutant IDH1 vaccine in newly diagnosed glioma. Time point meaning: week 11, during vaccination. A single vaccine dose contained 300 ug of mutant IDH1 20-mer peptide, and topical imiquimod was used with it. The table came from immunoSEQ multiplex PCR; TCRdb's copy has only in-frame clones and leaves some out. This table has roughly 70,000 clones, about four fifths appearing once. Antigen specificity for these receptors is unknown. Sequencing was performed on PBMCs, taken from a glioma patient whose treatment included an IDH1 peptide vaccine. These receptors came from a woman between 50 and 59 years old with glioma.

In its sample, this clone was seen once. The rearrangement joins TRBV19 to TRBJ1-2; unclear D gene. Trimming stripped 7 bases from V and 2 bases from J, with 20 bases between. The CDR3 loop spans 16 amino acids. Germline assignment: CDR1 LNHDA and CDR2 SQIVND (reference sequence). The chain's CDR3 is CASTLVGGPKNYGYTF. CDR3 coding DNA: TGTGCCAGTACCCTCGTGGGAGGGCCGAAAAACTATGGCTACACCTTC.

The chain combines TRBV19 with TRBJ2-3; TRBD1 matches at 8 bases. Germline CDR1 is LNHDA and CDR2 is SQIVND (reference sequence). With V trimmed by 5 bases and J by 0 bases, 4 bases remained unmatched. The CDR3 is 15 amino acids. The CDR3 DNA is TGTGCCAGTAGTTGGGACAGGCTAAGCACAGATACGCAGTATTTT. Its protein is CASSWDRLSTDTQYF.

This clone was counted only a few times. The J gene is TRBJ2-7, the V gene TRBV18; no firm D call. This CDR3 has 13 amino acids. The V end was cut by 3 bases, the J end by 2 bases, with 8 bases between. Germline V lookup: CDR1 KGHSH, CDR2 LQKENI. CDR3 protein: CASSPKSPYEQYF. The CDR3 DNA sequence: TGTGCCAGCTCACCTAAGTCCCCCTACGAGCAGTACTTC.

The rearrangement uses TRBV7-3 and TRBJ1-1; possible D gene TRBD1, 6 bases. This CDR3 has 14 residues. V lost 0 bases and J lost 4, with 9 bases in between. The germline V gene has CDR1 SGHTA and CDR2 FQGTGA. CDR3 coding DNA: TGTGCCAGCAGCTTAACGGGGGGCGGCACTGAAGCTTTCTTT. Protein product: CASSLTGGGTEAFF.

J is TRBJ2-2 and V is TRBV5-1; the D is unclear. Trimming shortened V by 4 bases and J by 1 base, and 8 bases separated the two germline ends. Germline loops: CDR1 SGHRS, CDR2 YFSETQ. This CDR3 comprises 14 residues. CDR3: CASSRRENTGELFF. CDR3 DNA sequence: TGCGCCAGCAGCCGGCGAGAGAACACCGGGGAGCTGTTTTTT.

This clone was observed a few times. The V and J genes are TRBV5-4 and TRBJ1-4, with D tentatively TRBD1 (5 bases). V was pared by 2 bases and J by 5 bases, with 7 bases between. The CDR3 consists of 13 residues. The V gene's germline CDR1 is SGHNT and CDR2 YYREEE (reference sequence). CDR3 in amino acids: CASSFWGNEKLFF. The CDR3 DNA follows: TGTGCCAGCAGCTTCTGGGGGAATGAAAAACTGTTTTTT.

This clone is a singleton in its sample. The CDR3 reads CASSQELGHDGNTIYF. CDR3 DNA: TGCGCCAGCAGCCAAGAATTAGGTCATGATGGAAACACCATATATTTT. This chain links TRBV4-1 with TRBJ1-3, with D hard to call. Germline CDR1 MGHRA, CDR2 YSYEKL. V was shortened by 0 bases and J by 3 bases, with 12 bases between the two germline ends. The length of the CDR3 is 16 residues.

The chain combines TRBV7-2 with TRBJ1-1, with 11 bases matching TRBD1. V gave up 1 base and J gave up 1 base; unmatched junction bases: 5. CDR3 length: 17 residues. CDR1 and CDR2 (germline): SGHTA, FQGNSA. As DNA, the CDR3 is TGTGCCAGCAGCTTAGATAGGACAGGGGGCCAGAACACTGAAGCTTTCTTT. This sequence encodes CASSLDRTGGQNTEAFF. The full variable domain, in which reference TRBV7-2 and TRBJ1-1 provide the parts outside the CDR3, is GAGVSQSPSNKVTEKGKDVELRCDPISGHTALYWYRQSLGQGLEFLIYFQGNSAPDKSGLPSDRFSAERTGGSVSTLTIQRTQQEDSAVYLCASSLDRTGGQNTEAFFGQGTRLTVV.

J is TRBJ1-1 and V is TRBV7-9; TRBD1 aligns across 7 bases. V lost 5 bases, J lost 0 bases, and 6 bases stayed unmatched. Germline loops: CDR1 SEHNR, CDR2 FQNEAQ (reference sequence). There are 15 residues in the CDR3. CDR3 DNA sequence: TGTGCCAGCAGCAAAGGGGGCGGGTTGAACACTGAAGCTTTCTTT. This codes for CASSKGGGLNTEAFF.

The chain combines TRBV7-9 with TRBJ1-3; no firm D call. The CDR3 contains 13 residues. Germline V gene lookup returns CDR1 SEHNR and CDR2 FQNEAQ (reference sequence). V shed 0 bases and J shed 9 bases, with 9 bases lying between them. CDR3 residues: CASSLAPTGTIYF. The CDR3 coding sequence is TGTGCCAGCAGCTTAGCCCCCACGGGCACCATATATTTT.

V usage is TRBV9 and J usage is TRBJ2-7; D perhaps matches TRBD1 (8 bases). Trimming left V 2 bases short and J 7 bases short, with 19 bases between. Germline loops: CDR1 SGDLS, CDR2 YYNGEE. The CDR3 spans 15 residues. In nucleotides, the CDR3 is TGTGCCAGCAGCGTTTACAGGGGGGGAGTCTTTGAGCAGTACTTC. The encoded protein is CASSVYRGGVFEQYF.

This chain uses TRBV2 with TRBJ2-7; D tentatively reads TRBD1 or TRBD2 (6 bases each). The ends were cut back, 6 bases at V and 5 bases at J, with 11 bases in the middle. Per the germline V gene, CDR1 is SNHLY and CDR2 is FYNNEI. The CDR3 runs 12 residues. The CDR3 loop is CASREGVDEQYF. CDR3 DNA sequence: TGTGCCAGCAGGGAGGGGGTTGACGAGCAGTACTTC.

CDR3 in amino acids: CASSSYRGYEQFF. The DNA of the CDR3 is TGTGCCAGCAGCTCTTACAGGGGGTATGAGCAGTTCTTC. The genes are TRBV7-6 and TRBJ2-1; TRBD1 agrees at 8 bases. The CDR3 extends over 13 amino acids. V gave up 4 bases and J gave up 8 bases; unmatched junction bases: 4. Germline V lookup: CDR1 SGHVS, CDR2 FNYEAQ.

The rearrangement links TRBV9 to TRBJ2-2, with 8 bases matching TRBD2. CDR3 length: 15 residues. Germline CDR1 is SGDLS and CDR2 is YYNGEE. Trimming at V came to 4 bases and at J to 5 bases, leaving 7 bases not matched to a gene. In DNA, the CDR3 is TGTGCCAGCAGCTCTCGGACTAGCCGGACCGGGGAGCTGTTTTTT. This gives the protein CASSSRTSRTGELFF. Complete variable domain (other parts from reference TRBV9 and TRBJ2-2): DSGVTQTPKHLITATGQRVTLRCSPRSGDLSVYWYQQSLDQGLQFLIQYYNGEERAKGNILERFSAQQFPDLHSELNLSSLELGDSALYFCASSSRTSRTGELFFGEGSRLTVL.

J is TRBJ2-3 and V is TRBV13, with unresolved D. Germline CDR1 and CDR2: PRHDT and FYEKMQ (reference sequence). This CDR3 comprises 15 residues. Trimming took off 4 bases at V and 0 bases at J, with 11 bases between the two ends. The CDR3 nucleotides are TGTGCCAGCAGCTCCGGTCCTTCTAGCACAGATACGCAGTATTTT. Protein sequence: CASSSGPSSTDTQYF.

This sequence joins TRBV13 and TRBJ1-4; D is possibly TRBD1 (5 bases). V lost 8 bases, J lost 10 bases, and 20 bases lay in between. Germline V lookup: CDR1 PRHDT, CDR2 FYEKMQ (reference sequence). The CDR3 totals 14 residues. The CDR3 region has the DNA TGTGCCAGCGGGGGGGGACCGCGGAGTAGAAAACTGTTTTTT. Amino acids: CASGGGPRSRKLFF.

The chain recombines TRBV27 with TRBJ1-2; weak D call: TRBD1 (6 bases). Trimming shortened V by 2 bases and J by 0 bases, and 10 bases separated the two germline ends. Germline loops: CDR1 MNHEY, CDR2 SMNVEV (reference sequence). The CDR3 length is 15 residues. The CDR3 nucleotides read TGTGCCAGCAGTTTAAAGACAGGAGCTAACTATGGCTACACCTTC. Its protein product is CASSLKTGANYGYTF.

This clone was seen once. V gene TRBV4-2 combines with J gene TRBJ2-2; D is uncertain. The CDR3 contains 17 residues. V was shortened by 3 bases and J by 7 bases, with 21 bases between the two germline ends. Germline CDR1 is LGHNA and CDR2 is YNFKEQ. The CDR3 reads CASSQKGLRVRGGELFF. As DNA, the CDR3 is TGTGCCAGCAGCCAGAAGGGCCTAAGGGTACGCGGCGGGGAGCTGTTTTTT.

This clone was counted once. The chain uses TRBV28 and TRBJ1-1; possibly TRBD1 for D (5 bases). The V gene's germline CDR1 is MDHEN and CDR2 SYDVKM. The CDR3 totals 12 residues. Trimming took off 4 bases at V and 10 bases at J, with 13 bases between the two ends. As DNA, the CDR3 is TGTGCCAGCAGTTCCGGGACGTCCCGAGCTTTCTTT. Its translation: CASSSGTSRAFF.

The CDR3 spells CSAGVSLEKAGLYEQYF. CDR3 coding DNA: TGCAGCGCGGGGGTCTCTCTTGAAAAAGCTGGTCTCTACGAGCAGTACTTC. The rearrangement links TRBV29-1 to TRBJ2-7, with D possibly being TRBD2 (6 bases). Deletions cut 7 bases from V and 3 bases from J, with 28 bases between. The CDR3 length is 17 residues. Germline V gene lookup returns CDR1 SQVTM and CDR2 ANQGSEA.

The rearrangement links TRBV4-2 to TRBJ2-3; D possibly uses TRBD1 or TRBD2 (6 bases each). The germline V gene encodes CDR1 LGHNA and CDR2 YNFKEQ. V lost 3 bases and J lost 9, with 28 bases in between. The CDR3 consists of 18 residues. CDR3 loop: CASSQALLASLPRGTQYF. CDR3 bases: TGTGCCAGCAGCCAGGCACTCCTAGCGTCCCTTCCCAGGGGCACGCAGTATTTT.

This clone was counted between two and nine times. The rearrangement joins TRBV10-2 to TRBJ2-5; the D gene is possibly TRBD2 (5 bases). Trimming took off 10 bases at V and 3 bases at J, with 18 bases between the two ends. Germline V gene data show CDR1 as WSHSY and CDR2 as SAAADI. CDR3 length: 14 residues. CDR3 residues: CATLDWRREETQYF. CDR3 nucleotide sequence: TGCGCCACCCTGGACTGGAGAAGGGAAGAGACCCAGTACTTC.

V and J are TRBV5-6 and TRBJ2-5; D could derive from TRBD1 or TRBD2 (5 bases each). Trimming removed 0 bases at V and 0 bases at J, with 12 bases between. CDR3 length: 16 residues. Germline assignment: CDR1 SGHDT and CDR2 YYEEEE. The CDR3 spells CASSLGGKGYQETQYF. The CDR3 bases are TGTGCCAGCAGCTTGGGGGGGAAGGGGTACCAAGAGACCCAGTACTTC.

The chain carries TRBV5-1 and TRBJ2-7; 8 nucleotides align to TRBD1. The CDR3 runs 12 residues. Germline V gene sequence: CDR1 SGHRS, CDR2 YFSETQ. V shed 4 bases and J 6 bases; nucleotides not matched to a gene: 3. The CDR3 loop is CASSQDRAEQYF. In DNA form, the CDR3 reads TGCGCCAGCAGCCAGGACAGGGCCGAGCAGTACTTC.